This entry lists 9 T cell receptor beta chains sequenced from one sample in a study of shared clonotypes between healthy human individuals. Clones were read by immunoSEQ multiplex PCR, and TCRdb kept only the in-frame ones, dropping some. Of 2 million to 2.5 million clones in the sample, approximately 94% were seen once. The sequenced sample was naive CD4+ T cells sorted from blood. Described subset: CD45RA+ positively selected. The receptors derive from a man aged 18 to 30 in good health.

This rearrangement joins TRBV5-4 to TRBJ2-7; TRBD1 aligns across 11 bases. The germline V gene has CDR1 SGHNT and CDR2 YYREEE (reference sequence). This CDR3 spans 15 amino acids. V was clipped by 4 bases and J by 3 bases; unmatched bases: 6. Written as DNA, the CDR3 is TGTGCCAGCAGCGGCGGACAGGGGGCCAACTACGAGCAGTACTTC. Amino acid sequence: CASSGGQGANYEQYF.

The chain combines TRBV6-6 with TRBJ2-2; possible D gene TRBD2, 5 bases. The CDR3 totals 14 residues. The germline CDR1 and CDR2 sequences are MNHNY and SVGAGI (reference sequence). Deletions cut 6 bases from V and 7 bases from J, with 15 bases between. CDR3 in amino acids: CASSPDGNGGELFF. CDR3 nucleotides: TGTGCCAGCAGCCCGGACGGGAATGGCGGGGAGCTGTTTTTT.

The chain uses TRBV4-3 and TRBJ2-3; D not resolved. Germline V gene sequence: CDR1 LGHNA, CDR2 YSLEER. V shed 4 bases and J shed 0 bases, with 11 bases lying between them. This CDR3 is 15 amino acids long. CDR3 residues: CASSRGPISTDTQYF. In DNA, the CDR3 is TGCGCCAGCAGCCGTGGACCGATAAGCACAGATACGCAGTATTTT.

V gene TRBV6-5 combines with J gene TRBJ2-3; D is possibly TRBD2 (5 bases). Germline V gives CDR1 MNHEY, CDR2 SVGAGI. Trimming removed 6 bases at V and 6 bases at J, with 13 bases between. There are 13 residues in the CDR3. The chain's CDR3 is CASSGARADTQYF. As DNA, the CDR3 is TGTGCCAGCAGCGGAGCGCGGGCGGATACGCAGTATTTT.

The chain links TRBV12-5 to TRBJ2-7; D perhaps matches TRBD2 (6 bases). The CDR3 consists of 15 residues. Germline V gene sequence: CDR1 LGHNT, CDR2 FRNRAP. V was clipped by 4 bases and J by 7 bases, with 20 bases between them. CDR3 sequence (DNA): TGTGCTAGTGGTTCGCCCCCAGGGACTCCGGGGGAGCAGTACTTC. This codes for CASGSPPGTPGEQYF.

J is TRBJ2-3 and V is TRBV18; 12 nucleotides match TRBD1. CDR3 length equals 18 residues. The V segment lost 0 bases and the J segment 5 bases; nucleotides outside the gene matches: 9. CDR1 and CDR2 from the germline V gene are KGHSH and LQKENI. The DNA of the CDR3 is TGTGCCAGCTCACCACCAATTTGGGACAGGGGGCAGAGAGATACGCAGTATTTT. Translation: CASSPPIWDRGQRDTQYF.

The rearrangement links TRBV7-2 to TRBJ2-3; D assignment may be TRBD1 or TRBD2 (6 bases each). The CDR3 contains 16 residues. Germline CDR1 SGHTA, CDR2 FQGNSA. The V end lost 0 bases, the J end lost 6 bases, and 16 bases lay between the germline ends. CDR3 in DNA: TGTGCCAGCAGCTTAGCGGGGGCGGGGAGTAGGGATACGCAGTATTTT. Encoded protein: CASSLAGAGSRDTQYF.

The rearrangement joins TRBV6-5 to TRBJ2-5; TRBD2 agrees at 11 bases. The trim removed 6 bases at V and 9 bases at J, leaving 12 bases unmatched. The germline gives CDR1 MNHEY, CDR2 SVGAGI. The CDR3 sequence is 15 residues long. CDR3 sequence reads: CASRTAGLAVGAQYF. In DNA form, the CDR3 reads TGTGCCAGCAGGACCGCGGGACTAGCGGTCGGGGCCCAGTACTTC.

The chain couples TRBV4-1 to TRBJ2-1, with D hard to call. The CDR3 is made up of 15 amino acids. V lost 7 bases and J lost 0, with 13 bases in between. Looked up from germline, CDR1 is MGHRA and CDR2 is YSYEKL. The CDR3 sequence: CASMIDSSSYNEQFF. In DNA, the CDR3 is TGCGCCAGCATGATCGACTCGAGCTCCTACAATGAGCAGTTCTTC.